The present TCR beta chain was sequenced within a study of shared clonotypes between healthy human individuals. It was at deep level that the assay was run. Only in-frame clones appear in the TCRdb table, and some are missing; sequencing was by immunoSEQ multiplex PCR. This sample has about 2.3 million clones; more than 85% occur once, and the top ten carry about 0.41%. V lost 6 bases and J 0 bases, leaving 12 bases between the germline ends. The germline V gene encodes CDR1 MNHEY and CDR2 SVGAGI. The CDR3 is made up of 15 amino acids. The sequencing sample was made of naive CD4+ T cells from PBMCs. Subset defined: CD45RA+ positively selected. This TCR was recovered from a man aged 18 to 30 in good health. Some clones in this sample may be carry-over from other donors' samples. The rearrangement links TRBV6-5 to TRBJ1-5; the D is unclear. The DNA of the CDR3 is TGTGCCAGCAGGCTGGCCCCTTATAGCAATCAGCCCCAGCATTTT. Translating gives CASRLAPYSNQPQHF.